This T cell receptor beta chain originates from a study of blood T cells in healthy people across ages. This clonotype has a handful of counts. Its antigen is unidentified. This CDR3 spans 14 amino acids. CDR1 is MDHEN, CDR2 SYDVKM, per germline. The V gene lost 6 bases and the J gene lost 0 bases, with 8 bases spanning the gap. Study conclusions and caveats: No one knew whether donors had CMV, which possibly confounded expanded clonotype changes.

Roughly 10 milliliters was the volume of peripheral blood drawn from each donor. Using a J-beta primer mix together with a sample-barcoded 5' primer, a second PCR was run for about 6 to 12 cycles. Unique molecular identifiers of 12 random nucleotides labeled each cDNA. Every sample gave at least 2.5 million paired-end reads containing CDR3. Each CDR3 protein gets one entry after TCRdb re-called the 5' RACE reads with MiXCR. The profile shows about 1.4 million distinct CDR3 sequences, around 59% of them singletons. The sequencing input was blood. The chain links TRBV28 to TRBJ1-4; D may be TRBD1 (6 bases). The clonotype was recovered from a man aged 18 to 29 in good health. In DNA, the CDR3 is TGTGCCAGCAGGTCAGGGGCAACTAATGAAAAACTGTTTTTT. As protein: CASRSGATNEKLFF.